This entry lists 27 T cell receptor beta chains sequenced from one sample in a study of OX40 agonist ivuxolimab in advanced cancers. Clones were sequenced by immunoSEQ multiplex PCR, and TCRdb holds only the in-frame ones, with some missing. The table has roughly 100,000 clones, about nine tenths seen once. Sequences were derived from CD4+ or CD8+ T cells sorted from blood, sampled in a trial of the OX40 agonist ivuxolimab. The receptors were sampled from an adult with an advanced solid tumor such as melanoma, head and neck, liver or kidney cancer.

The rearrangement links TRBV27 to TRBJ2-3; TRBD1 agrees at 9 bases. The CDR3 length is 19 residues. V gave up 0 bases and J gave up 4 bases; unmatched junction bases: 14. Germline V gene sequence: CDR1 MNHEY, CDR2 SMNVEV (reference sequence). The CDR3 DNA follows: TGTGCCAGCAGTTTATCGCTATTTAGGAATGGACAGGGGTCAGATACGCAGTATTTT. Translation gives CASSLSLFRNGQGSDTQYF.

CDR3 amino acids: CASSLGLTGSEQYF. CDR3 in DNA: TGTGCCAGCAGCTTAGGTCTGACAGGGAGCGAGCAGTACTTC. The V gene is TRBV11-3, the J gene TRBJ2-7, with 7 bases aligning to TRBD1. CDR3 size: 14 residues. The trim removed 1 base at V and 6 bases at J, leaving 6 bases unmatched. Per germline, CDR1 SGHNT and CDR2 YENEEA.

This chain connects TRBV9 to TRBJ1-2, with TRBD1 identical over 7 bases. This CDR3 is 16 amino acids long. Per germline, CDR1 SGDLS and CDR2 YYNGEE. J lost 0 bases, V lost 1 base, and 6 bases had no gene match. The CDR3 DNA reads TGTGCCAGCAGCGTATTCGACAGGGAATCTAACTATGGCTACACCTTC. Protein sequence: CASSVFDRESNYGYTF.

The rearrangement links TRBV6-1 to TRBJ2-7, with D tentatively TRBD1 (6 bases). The CDR3 runs to 15 residues. V was pared by 6 bases and J by 7 bases, with 22 bases between. Germline assignment: CDR1 MNHNS and CDR2 SASEGT. The CDR3, as DNA: TGTGCCAGCAGAGCTCTCGGTCAGGGGCGCCGGGAGCAGTACTTC. This encodes CASRALGQGRREQYF.

The V gene is TRBV7-2, the J gene TRBJ2-2; no firm D call. Looked up from germline, CDR1 is SGHTA and CDR2 is FQGNSA. The V end lost 5 bases, the J end lost 4 bases, and 20 bases lay between the germline ends. The CDR3 consists of 17 residues. The CDR3 sequence is CASSPDGWSFSTGELFF. CDR3 DNA sequence: TGTGCCAGCAGCCCAGATGGGTGGAGTTTCAGCACCGGGGAGCTGTTTTTT.

This chain uses TRBV13 with TRBJ2-1; no clear D gene. V was cut by 4 bases and J by 4 bases, with 2 bases left in between. Germline V gives CDR1 PRHDT, CDR2 FYEKMQ (reference sequence). CDR3 length: 11 residues. The CDR3 sequence is CASSWYNEQFF. CDR3 in DNA: TGTGCCAGCAGCTGGTACAATGAGCAGTTCTTC.

This clone was picked up a small number of times. The gene calls are TRBV28 and TRBJ1-2; no reliable D call. V dropped 2 bases and J dropped 5 bases, with 3 bases sitting between them. CDR3 length equals 11 residues. CDR1 and CDR2 (germline): MDHEN, SYDVKM. The CDR3 region has the DNA TGTGCCAGCAGTTTAAGTTATGGCTACACCTTC. Protein sequence: CASSLSYGYTF.

The chain links TRBV5-4 to TRBJ1-4; TRBD1 might be the D (5 bases). This CDR3 is 16 amino acids long. CDR1 and CDR2 from the germline V gene are SGHNT and YYREEE (reference sequence). Trimming pared 0 bases from V and 0 bases from J, leaving 9 bases between. The CDR3 DNA reads TGTGCCAGCAGCTTGGCAGGGACTGCAACTAATGAAAAACTGTTTTTT. It encodes CASSLAGTATNEKLFF.

V and J are TRBV9 and TRBJ1-1; a weak D match, TRBD1 (5 bases). Germline CDR1 and CDR2: SGDLS and YYNGEE. The CDR3 spans 22 residues. Trimming removed 0 bases from V and 6 bases from J, with 36 bases in between. The CDR3 sequence is CASSVEAPGQGVLGGVYSEAFF. CDR3 sequence (DNA): TGTGCCAGCAGCGTAGAGGCCCCTGGCCAGGGTGTTTTGGGAGGGGTATACTCTGAAGCTTTCTTT.

This chain uses TRBV19 with TRBJ2-7; no clear D. Trimming took 7 bases from V and 2 from J, leaving 15 bases between them. Germline CDR1 and CDR2: LNHDA and SQIVND (reference sequence). The CDR3 has 14 residues. CDR3: CASTPGDRPYEQYF. Written as DNA, the CDR3 is TGTGCCAGTACCCCAGGAGACCGCCCCTACGAGCAGTACTTC.

Comments on this clone: The sample carries other DNA sequences with the same CDR3. This rearrangement joins TRBV4-1 to TRBJ1-3; no reliable D call. CDR1 and CDR2 from the germline V gene are MGHRA and YSYEKL. V lost 1 base to trimming and J lost 4 bases, with 5 bases between them. The CDR3 contains 13 residues. Here the CDR3 reads CASSQGFGNTIYF. The DNA for the CDR3 is TGCGCCAGCAGCCAAGGATTCGGAAACACCATATATTTT.

This chain joins TRBV27 and TRBJ1-6, with TRBD1 as a possible D gene (6 bases). CDR3 size: 14 residues. Germline loops: CDR1 MNHEY, CDR2 SMNVEV (reference sequence). V lost 4 bases and J 9 bases, leaving 13 bases between the germline ends. As DNA, the CDR3 is TGTGCCAGCAGTTGGGGGGGCGCGGGTTCACCCCTCCACTTT. Its protein is CASSWGGAGSPLHF.

The chain combines TRBV7-2 with TRBJ2-5; the match to TRBD1 covers 8 bases. With the DNA end fitting TRBJ2-7 better, the J assignment may be wrong. Germline assignment: CDR1 SGHTA and CDR2 FQGNSA. The CDR3 totals 12 residues. CDR3 protein: CASSYRGVEQYF. CDR3 in DNA: TGTGCCAGCAGCTACAGGGGGGTCGAGCAGTACTTC.

The chain carries TRBV9 and TRBJ1-1; 8 nucleotides match TRBD1. CDR3 size: 13 residues. Germline V gene sequence: CDR1 SGDLS, CDR2 YYNGEE. The junction had 3 bases not matched to a gene; V was cut back by 4 bases and J by 4 bases. The CDR3 nucleotides are TGTGCCAGCAGCCCGGACAGGGCCACTGAAGCTTTCTTT. It translates to CASSPDRATEAFF.

This clone was observed once. The chain joins TRBV10-3 to TRBJ2-2; 9 nucleotides agree with TRBD2. V was clipped by 6 bases and J by 7 bases; unmatched bases: 9. The germline V gene encodes CDR1 ENHRY and CDR2 SYGVKD. The CDR3 is 15 amino acids. The CDR3 spells CAISPGTSRGGELFF. In nucleotides, the CDR3 is TGTGCCATCAGCCCGGGGACTAGCCGGGGCGGGGAGCTGTTTTTT.

The chain carries TRBV5-4 and TRBJ2-7, with D perhaps being TRBD1 or TRBD2 (6 bases each). The V end was cut by 2 bases, the J end by 3 bases, with 15 bases between. Germline assignment: CDR1 SGHNT and CDR2 YYREEE (reference sequence). This CDR3 has 15 amino acids. The CDR3: CASSFDGGPNYEQYF. The DNA for the CDR3 is TGTGCCAGCAGCTTCGATGGGGGGCCCAACTACGAGCAGTACTTC.

This clone has only one observation. The rearrangement links TRBV7-9 to TRBJ1-1, with D perhaps TRBD1 (6 bases). The CDR3 runs to 14 residues. Trimming cost V 5 bases and J 1 base, with 11 bases left between them. Per germline, CDR1 SEHNR and CDR2 FQNEAQ (reference sequence). DNA for the CDR3: TGTGCCAGCAGCCTTCAACAGGGGAACACTGAAGCTTTCTTT. Translated: CASSLQQGNTEAFF.

V gene TRBV2 combines with J gene TRBJ2-7; 11 bases fit TRBD2. After removal of 6 bases from V and 4 bases from J, the junction contained 5 bases not matched to a gene. This CDR3 has 14 residues. Per the germline V gene, CDR1 is SNHLY and CDR2 is FYNNEI. CDR3 DNA sequence: TGTGCCAGCAGAGCGGGACTAGCGGCGTACGAGCAGTACTTC. Translated, it gives CASRAGLAAYEQYF.

The CDR3 DNA is TGTGCCAGCCTGGCTTCAGGGTACACCGGGGAGCTGTTTTTT. It encodes CASLASGYTGELFF. The chain uses TRBV27 and TRBJ2-2; TRBD1 might be the D (5 bases). V was cut by 8 bases and J by 3 bases, with 13 bases left in between. CDR3 length: 14 amino acids. Germline V gene sequence: CDR1 MNHEY, CDR2 SMNVEV (reference sequence).

The chain is built from TRBV6-1 and TRBJ2-7; D is unresolved. This CDR3 is 14 amino acids long. Trimming cost V 4 bases and J 4 bases, with 14 bases left between them. Germline V lookup: CDR1 MNHNS, CDR2 SASEGT. CDR3: CASSVRLGWYEQYF. The CDR3 DNA sequence: TGTGCCAGCAGTGTCAGACTTGGGTGGTACGAGCAGTACTTC.

The CDR3 here is CASSPRPLRDTNYGYTF. The CDR3 DNA follows: TGTGCCAGCAGCCCGCGGCCCCTCCGAGATACTAACTATGGCTACACCTTC. V gene TRBV7-8 combines with J gene TRBJ1-2; D not resolved. The germline V and J ends were trimmed by 5 bases and 0 bases, with 19 bases remaining between them. This CDR3 is built from 17 residues. The germline V gene encodes CDR1 SGHVS and CDR2 FQNEAQ.

J is TRBJ2-7 and V is TRBV6-1; either TRBD1 or TRBD2 may supply D (5 bases each). V was clipped by 5 bases and J by 2 bases, with 13 bases between them. Germline loops: CDR1 MNHNS, CDR2 SASEGT. The CDR3 loop spans 14 amino acids. The CDR3 nucleotides read TGTGCCAGCAGTACCGGGGACGTGGCCTACGAGCAGTACTTC. Translating gives CASSTGDVAYEQYF.

This sequence joins TRBV6-1 and TRBJ1-2; TRBD1 matches 7 bases. This CDR3 contains 13 residues. Looked up from germline, CDR1 is MNHNS and CDR2 is SASEGT. The junction had 6 bases not matched to a gene; V was cut back by 4 bases and J by 7 bases. CDR3 DNA: TGTGCCAGCAGTGTACAGGGGTTGAGTGGCTACACCTTC. Protein sequence: CASSVQGLSGYTF.

The rearrangement links TRBV7-2 to TRBJ1-2; the match to TRBD1 covers 7 bases. The V gene end was trimmed by 5 bases and the J gene end by 4 bases; junction bases not matched to a gene: 13. Germline V gene lookup returns CDR1 SGHTA and CDR2 FQGNSA. The CDR3 spans 16 residues. The CDR3 sequence is CASSETGTERTYGYTF. CDR3 sequence (DNA): TGTGCCAGCAGCGAAACCGGGACAGAACGAACCTATGGCTACACCTTC.

The chain couples TRBV10-2 to TRBJ2-7, with D possibly being TRBD1 or TRBD2 (6 bases each). The CDR3 runs 15 residues. V lost 5 bases and J lost 4, with 18 bases in between. Germline CDR1 and CDR2: WSHSY and SAAADI. CDR3 sequence: CASSQGRGASYEQYF. CDR3 bases: TGCGCCAGCAGTCAGGGAAGGGGGGCCAGTTACGAGCAGTACTTC.

CDR3 sequence: CASRGDRDNEKLFF. CDR3 DNA sequence: TGTGCCAGCAGGGGGGACAGGGATAATGAAAAACTGTTTTTT. The chain is built from TRBV2 and TRBJ1-4; 9 bases align to TRBD1. V trimming: 6 bases; J trimming: 4 bases; junction bases outside the gene matches: 3. There are 14 residues in the CDR3. Germline V gene data show CDR1 as SNHLY and CDR2 as FYNNEI.

This clone appeared once. The chain has TRBV11-2 and TRBJ2-2; D gene unclear. CDR1 SGHAT and CDR2 FQNNGV come from the germline V gene. Between the trimmed V and J ends, which lost 1 base and 5 bases, there was a span of 11 bases. The CDR3 contains 15 residues. This chain's CDR3 is CASSLGQLSTGELFF. CDR3 DNA sequence: TGTGCCAGCAGCTTAGGGCAGCTCAGTACCGGGGAGCTGTTTTTT.